A single sample is the source of the 25 T cell receptor beta chains below, sequenced in a study of cytomegalovirus exposure and HLA in healthy donors. Using immunoSEQ multiplex PCR, the repertoire was profiled, and TCRdb retains in-frame clones only, with some absent. The repertoire holds 150,000 to 250,000 clones, with more than 65% as singletons. Specimen: PBMCs. These TCRs come from a woman aged 25 to 39 in good health and CMV-seropositive.

The J gene is TRBJ1-4, the V gene TRBV5-1; D not certain. Germline values: CDR1 SGHRS, CDR2 YFSETQ. The CDR3 extends over 14 amino acids. The ends were cut back, 0 bases at V and 5 bases at J, with 8 bases in the middle. Here the CDR3 reads CASSLADGNEKLFF. The DNA for the CDR3 is TGCGCCAGCAGCTTGGCCGACGGGAATGAAAAACTGTTTTTT. The whole variable domain, filled in from reference TRBV5-1 and TRBJ1-4, reads KAGVTQTPRYLIKTRGQQVTLSCSPISGHRSVSWYQQTPGQGLQFLFEYFSETQRNKGNFPGRFSGRQFSNSRSEMNVSTLELGDSALYLCASSLADGNEKLFFGSGTQLSVL.

J is TRBJ2-4 and V is TRBV20-1, with TRBD1 identical over 9 bases. In germline, CDR1 is DFQATT, CDR2 SNEGSKA (reference sequence). V lost 5 bases, J lost 15 bases, and 8 bases stayed unmatched. The CDR3 runs 11 residues. CDR3 sequence reads: CSAQRGQGWYF. The CDR3 bases are TGCAGTGCTCAGAGAGGACAGGGGTGGTACTTC.

The V call is TRBV13, the J call TRBJ2-1; the match to TRBD2 covers 9 bases. The CDR3 has 14 amino acids. The ends lost 10 bases at V and 8 bases at J; junction bases unmatched: 12. Germline CDR1 PRHDT, CDR2 FYEKMQ (reference sequence). DNA for the CDR3: TGTGCCACCTCGAAAGGCGGGAGGGGCGATGAGCAGTTCTTC. It yields the protein CATSKGGRGDEQFF.

The rearrangement links TRBV28 to TRBJ1-1; D remains ambiguous. Per the germline V gene, CDR1 is MDHEN and CDR2 is SYDVKM. The CDR3 loop spans 12 amino acids. V lost 3 bases, J lost 3 bases, and 5 bases lay in between. DNA of the CDR3: TGTGCCAGCAGTTTGACTTACACTGAAGCTTTCTTT. The encoded protein is CASSLTYTEAFF.

This clone appeared a few times. This rearrangement joins TRBV11-3 to TRBJ2-1; 15 positions agree with TRBD2. The CDR3 extends over 15 amino acids. Germline values: CDR1 SGHNT, CDR2 YENEEA. V gave up 3 bases and J gave up 10 bases; unmatched junction bases: 4. CDR3 amino acids: CASSLGLAGGDEQFF. The CDR3 DNA reads TGTGCCAGCAGCTTGGGACTAGCGGGAGGTGACGAGCAGTTCTTC.

The V and J genes are TRBV18 and TRBJ2-7; possibly TRBD2 for D (5 bases). Trimming cost V 5 bases and J 6 bases, with 17 bases left between them. The CDR3 spans 14 residues. Germline CDR1 and CDR2: KGHSH and LQKENI. CDR3 nucleotides: TGTGCCAGCTCAGAGACCGGGAACACCGGCGAGCAGTACTTC. Protein sequence: CASSETGNTGEQYF.

The chain recombines TRBV6-1 with TRBJ2-1; D not certain. The germline CDR1 and CDR2 sequences are MNHNS and SASEGT. The CDR3 has 15 residues. V was shortened by 7 bases and J by 2 bases, with 15 bases between the two germline ends. CDR3 protein: CASILTELAYNEQFF. The CDR3 nucleotides read TGTGCCAGCATTTTAACAGAATTGGCCTACAATGAGCAGTTCTTC.

V and J are TRBV19 and TRBJ2-1, with 8 bases that match TRBD2. This CDR3 is 16 amino acids long. Germline values: CDR1 LNHDA, CDR2 SQIVND (reference sequence). V dropped 5 bases and J dropped 6; count of bases not matched to a gene: 12. CDR3 sequence reads: CASSSLAGLASNEQFF. As DNA, the CDR3 is TGTGCCAGTAGTTCCCTTGCAGGACTAGCAAGCAATGAGCAGTTCTTC. The complete variable domain, with remaining parts taken from reference TRBV19 and TRBJ2-1, reads DGGITQSPKYLFRKEGQNVTLSCEQNLNHDAMYWYRQDPGQGLRLIYYSQIVNDFQKGDIAEGYSVSREKKESFPLTVTSAQKNPTAFYLCASSSLAGLASNEQFFGPGTRLTVL.

The genes are TRBV5-1 and TRBJ1-1, with 8 bases lining up with TRBD1. The CDR3 has 16 residues. Unmatched junction bases numbered 8, after V lost 0 bases and J lost 4 bases. Germline-derived CDR1 and CDR2 are SGHRS and YFSETQ. For the CDR3, the DNA is TGCGCCAGCAGCTTGGGGTTGACAGGGGAAGCCACTGAAGCTTTCTTT. Residues: CASSLGLTGEATEAFF.

V and J are TRBV11-2 and TRBJ2-3, with 11 bases aligning to TRBD2. The CDR3 sequence is 16 residues long. The V gene end was trimmed by 3 bases and the J gene end by 6 bases; junction bases not matched to a gene: 8. Germline V gene lookup returns CDR1 SGHAT and CDR2 FQNNGV. Here the CDR3 reads CASSLGLAGGADTQYF. The CDR3 region has the DNA TGTGCCAGCAGCTTGGGTTTAGCGGGAGGGGCCGATACGCAGTATTTT.

The J gene is TRBJ2-1, the V gene TRBV18; D is uncertain. Germline-derived CDR1 and CDR2 are KGHSH and LQKENI. The CDR3 covers 14 residues. Trimming pared 4 bases from V and 6 bases from J, leaving 13 bases between. CDR3: CASSLGPRSNEQFF. The CDR3 DNA is TGTGCCAGCTCACTAGGTCCAAGGAGCAATGAGCAGTTCTTC. The full variable domain, in which reference TRBV18 and TRBJ2-1 provide the parts outside the CDR3, is NAGVMQNPRHLVRRRGQEARLRCSPMKGHSHVYWYRQLPEEGLKFMVYLQKENIIDESGMPKERFSAEFPKEGPSILRIQQVVRGDSAAYFCASSLGPRSNEQFFGPGTRLTVL.

This chain connects TRBV28 to TRBJ1-5; unclear D gene. Germline CDR1 reads MDHEN; CDR2 reads SYDVKM. The length of the CDR3 is 17 residues. Trimming left V 7 bases short and J 4 bases short, with 23 bases between. The CDR3 protein is CASNPLRALAMNQPQHF. CDR3 in DNA: TGTGCCAGCAATCCCCTCCGGGCTTTAGCGATGAATCAGCCCCAGCATTTT.

This chain joins TRBV4-1 and TRBJ2-3; maybe TRBD1 (5 bases). V lost 1 base, J lost 4 bases, and 12 bases lay in between. Germline CDR1 is MGHRA and CDR2 is YSYEKL. This CDR3 is built from 15 residues. CDR3 loop: CASSQGRALADTQYF. The CDR3 nucleotides are TGCGCCAGCAGCCAAGGCAGGGCACTGGCAGATACGCAGTATTTT.

The J gene is TRBJ2-2, the V gene TRBV5-6, with 11 bases lining up with TRBD2. This CDR3 is 18 amino acids long. V lost 7 bases, J lost 1 base, and 12 bases stayed unmatched. Germline CDR1 and CDR2: SGHDT and YYEEEE. CDR3 sequence reads: CASQPGTSGFLNTGELFF. The CDR3 DNA follows: TGTGCCAGCCAACCCGGGACTAGCGGCTTCTTGAACACCGGGGAGCTGTTTTTT.

This clone was counted between two and nine times. V gene TRBV27 combines with J gene TRBJ2-3, with D tentatively TRBD1 (6 bases). The CDR3 is made up of 17 amino acids. V was trimmed by 8 bases and J by 2 bases, leaving 23 bases between them. The germline V gene has CDR1 MNHEY and CDR2 SMNVEV (reference sequence). The CDR3 DNA is TGTGCCAGCGGATCCGGGTCCGCGCAGGGGCACACAGATACGCAGTATTTT. Translating it yields CASGSGSAQGHTDTQYF.

V is TRBV2 and J is TRBJ1-3, with 8 bases aligning to TRBD1. Germline-derived CDR1 and CDR2 are SNHLY and FYNNEI. CDR3 length: 14 amino acids. Trimming took 6 bases from V and 4 from J; bases not matched to a gene: 5. The CDR3 nucleotides are TGTGCCAGCAGATCAGGGGGCGACGGAAACACCATATATTTT. Translation: CASRSGGDGNTIYF.

The rearrangement links TRBV5-1 to TRBJ2-1, with 8 nucleotides matching TRBD2. This CDR3 has 14 residues. J was trimmed by 8 bases and V by 4 bases; bases with no gene match: 8. CDR1 SGHRS and CDR2 YFSETQ come from the germline V gene. In DNA form, the CDR3 reads TGCGCCAGCAGCCCAGGGACTAGTGTCCATGAGCAGTTCTTC. This sequence encodes CASSPGTSVHEQFF.

This chain uses TRBV6-5 with TRBJ1-2; D may be TRBD1 (5 bases). The germline V and J ends were trimmed by 10 bases and 4 bases, with 10 bases remaining between them. The CDR3 totals 11 residues. Germline V gene data show CDR1 as MNHEY and CDR2 as SVGAGI. CDR3 protein: CATQGGYGYTF. CDR3 nucleotides: TGTGCCACCCAGGGTGGCTATGGCTACACCTTC.

The chain links TRBV20-1 to TRBJ1-1; TRBD1 matches 9 bases. V shed 4 bases and J 8 bases; nucleotides not matched to a gene: 2. Germline V gives CDR1 DFQATT, CDR2 SNEGSKA (reference sequence). This CDR3 has 11 residues. The CDR3 spells CSATGTGEAFF. The CDR3 coding sequence is TGCAGTGCTACCGGGACAGGGGAAGCTTTCTTT.

This clone was found a few times. This rearrangement joins TRBV7-6 to TRBJ2-5; TRBD1 aligns across 7 bases. The CDR3 contains 14 residues. V lost 7 bases and J lost 5; bases outside the gene matches: 10. The V gene's germline CDR1 is SGHVS and CDR2 FNYEAQ. The CDR3 region is CASTVQGFQETQYF. The CDR3 DNA is TGTGCCAGCACCGTACAGGGGTTTCAGGAGACCCAGTACTTC.

The chain uses TRBV6-6 and TRBJ2-1, with 12 nucleotides matching TRBD2. V gave up 6 bases and J gave up 6 bases; unmatched junction bases: 9. Germline assignment: CDR1 MNHNY and CDR2 SVGAGI (reference sequence). The CDR3 has 16 amino acids. CDR3 nucleotides: TGTGCCAGCAGCCGCACCGGGACTAGCGGGTTCAATGAGCAGTTCTTC. This translates into CASSRTGTSGFNEQFF.

This clone was observed a few times. V and J are TRBV6-5 and TRBJ2-2, with D tentatively TRBD1 (6 bases). Germline V gene lookup returns CDR1 MNHEY and CDR2 SVGAGI. V was pared by 1 base and J by 4 bases, with 10 bases between. The CDR3 contains 15 residues. The CDR3 region is CASSYWDIRTGELFF. For the CDR3, the DNA is TGTGCCAGCAGTTACTGGGACATCCGCACCGGGGAGCTGTTTTTT.

The V gene is TRBV7-9, the J gene TRBJ2-7; tentatively, D is TRBD2 (5 bases). The CDR3 contains 14 residues. Trimming shortened V by 2 bases and J by 3 bases, and 11 bases separated the two germline ends. Germline V gene sequence: CDR1 SEHNR, CDR2 FQNEAQ (reference sequence). The CDR3 protein is CASSLPGWDYEQYF. DNA for the CDR3: TGTGCCAGCAGCTTACCGGGGTGGGACTACGAGCAGTACTTC.

The chain is built from TRBV5-1 and TRBJ2-7; 7 nucleotides agree with TRBD2. With 0 bases clipped from V and 2 bases from J, the junction kept 5 bases outside the gene matches. The CDR3 length is 15 residues. Germline values: CDR1 SGHRS, CDR2 YFSETQ. This chain's CDR3 is CASSLGASGTYEQYF. CDR3 DNA sequence: TGCGCCAGCAGCTTGGGGGCTAGCGGTACCTACGAGCAGTACTTC.

This rearrangement joins TRBV9 to TRBJ2-2; tentative D call: TRBD1 (6 bases). The germline V gene encodes CDR1 SGDLS and CDR2 YYNGEE. Trimming stripped 7 bases from V and 1 base from J, with 11 bases between. The CDR3 is made up of 14 amino acids. The CDR3 here is CASERGRNTGELFF. CDR3 bases: TGTGCCAGCGAAAGGGGGAGGAACACCGGGGAGCTGTTTTTT. The complete variable domain, with remaining parts taken from reference TRBV9 and TRBJ2-2, reads DSGVTQTPKHLITATGQRVTLRCSPRSGDLSVYWYQQSLDQGLQFLIQYYNGEERAKGNILERFSAQQFPDLHSELNLSSLELGDSALYFCASERGRNTGELFFGEGSRLTVL.